This T cell receptor (beta chain) was recovered during a study of cytomegalovirus exposure and HLA in healthy donors. Notes on the study in general: According to reports, the classifier identified cytomegalovirus status with high specificity and sensitivity. Specificity of a few CMV-associated chains for CMV antigens was verified in vitro. TCR beta chains numbering more than 150 were designated cytomegalovirus-associated.

Here immunoSEQ multiplex PCR was the method, and the copy in TCRdb shows in-frame clones only, minus some. The sample shows fewer than 200,000 clones, around nine tenths of them seen only once. On this clone itself: Its antigen is unknown.

CDR3 length: 15 amino acids. J lost 7 bases, V lost 0 bases, and 7 bases had no gene match. Germline CDR1 reads MNHEY; CDR2 reads SMNVEV (reference sequence). Donors came from a validation cohort of about 110 subjects, distinct from the first 666-subject cohort. This chain uses TRBV27 with TRBJ2-7; TRBD1 matches at 9 bases. The TCR comes from a woman younger than 35 in good health and CMV-seronegative. Sequencing input: PBMCs. CDR3 bases: TGTGCCAGCAGTTTATCGACAGGGGGGCTTCGGGAGCAGTACTTC. Translated: CASSLSTGGLREQYF.